Included here is one T cell receptor beta chain sequence, with context. This sample was included in a study of T cell changes during pregnancy in multiple sclerosis. The table came from immunoSEQ multiplex PCR; TCRdb's copy has only in-frame clones and leaves some out. Of about 110,000 clones listed, 91% are singletons. CDR3 size: 16 residues. The germline gives CDR1 SGHRS, CDR2 YFSETQ. V was cut by 3 bases and J by 7 bases, with 20 bases left in between. The sample in question was peripheral blood, obtained before pregnancy. The rearrangement links TRBV5-1 to TRBJ2-1; a weak D match, TRBD2 (7 bases). The TCR sequence derives from a female donor with multiple sclerosis, enrolled in a pregnancy study. CDR3: CASSSGTMQGRNEQFF. CDR3 coding DNA: TGCGCCAGCAGCTCGGGGACTATGCAGGGGAGGAATGAGCAGTTCTTC.